Below, one T cell receptor (beta chain) is given with its context. As yet, its antigen is unknown. The record originates from a study of long-term antiretroviral therapy in people with HIV. Findings of the study overall: Even long-term ART left TRB diversity below transplant donor controls, despite gains.

Survey-level resolution applied to immunoSEQ assay v3.0. Clones were read by immunoSEQ multiplex PCR, and TCRdb kept only the in-frame ones, dropping some. The table lists approximately 35,000 clones, about 94% of them singletons. V dropped 5 bases and J dropped 4; count of bases not matched to a gene: 8. Germline lookup yields CDR1 KGHSH and CDR2 LQKENI. This CDR3 spans 14 amino acids. Sequenced material: unsorted PBMCs, taken around 5.3 years after starting antiretroviral therapy. The chain carries TRBV18 and TRBJ2-7; the match to TRBD1 covers 7 bases. The receptor's source is a woman in her forties or fifties with HIV. CDR3 region: CASSETGVWYEQYF. In DNA, the CDR3 is TGTGCCAGCTCAGAAACAGGGGTCTGGTACGAGCAGTACTTC.